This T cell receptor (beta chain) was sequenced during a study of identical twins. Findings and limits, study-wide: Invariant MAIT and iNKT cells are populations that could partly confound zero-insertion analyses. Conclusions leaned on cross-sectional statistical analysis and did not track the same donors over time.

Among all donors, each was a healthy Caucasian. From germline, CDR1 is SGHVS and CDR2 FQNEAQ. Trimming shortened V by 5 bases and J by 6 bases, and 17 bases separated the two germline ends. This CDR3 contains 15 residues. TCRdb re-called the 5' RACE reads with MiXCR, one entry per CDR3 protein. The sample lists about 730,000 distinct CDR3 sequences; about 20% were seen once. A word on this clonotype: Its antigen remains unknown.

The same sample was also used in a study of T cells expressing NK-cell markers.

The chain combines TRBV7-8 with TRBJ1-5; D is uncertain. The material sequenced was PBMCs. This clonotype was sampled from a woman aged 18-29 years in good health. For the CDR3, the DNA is TGTGCCAGCAGCCCAGCCCCCGGTGCGGGTCAGCCCCAGCATTTT. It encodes CASSPAPGAGQPQHF.